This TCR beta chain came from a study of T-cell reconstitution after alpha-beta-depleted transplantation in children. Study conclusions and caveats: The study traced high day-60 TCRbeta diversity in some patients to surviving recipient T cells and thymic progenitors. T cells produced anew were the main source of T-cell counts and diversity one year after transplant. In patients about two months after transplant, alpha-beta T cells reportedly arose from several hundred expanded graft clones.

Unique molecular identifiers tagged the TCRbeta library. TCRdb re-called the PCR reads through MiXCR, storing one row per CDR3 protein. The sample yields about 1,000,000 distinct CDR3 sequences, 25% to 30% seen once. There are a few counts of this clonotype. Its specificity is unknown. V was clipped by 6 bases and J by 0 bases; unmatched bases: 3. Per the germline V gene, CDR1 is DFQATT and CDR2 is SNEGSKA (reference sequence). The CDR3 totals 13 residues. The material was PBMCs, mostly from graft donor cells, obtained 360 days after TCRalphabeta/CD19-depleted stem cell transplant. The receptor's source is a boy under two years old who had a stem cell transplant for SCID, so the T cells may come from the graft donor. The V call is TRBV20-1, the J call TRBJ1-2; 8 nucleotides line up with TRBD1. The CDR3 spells CSAGTGSNYGYTF. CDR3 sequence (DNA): TGCAGTGCAGGGACAGGATCTAACTATGGCTACACCTTC.